A selection of T cell receptor beta chains follows, all from one sample in a study of CD8 T cells in ankylosing spondylitis. Each CDR3 protein gets one entry after TCRdb re-called the 5' RACE reads with MiXCR. The table lists 100,000 to 150,000 distinct CDR3 sequences, 9.3% of them singletons. Sample: blood, either unsorted or a sorted T cell fraction (not recorded which). The receptors come from a male donor with ankylosing spondylitis or in good health (not recorded which). CDR3s include the opening cysteine and the closing phenylalanine or tryptophan. The order of the fields is V gene, J gene, clone size, D gene, CDR3 protein, CDR3 DNA. The D gene is left open where the match is weak. The size field is filled for only some rows; it gives once, few, many or a size class.

V gene: TRBV29-1
J gene: TRBJ2-5
clone size: few
D gene: -
CDR3 protein: CSVEYTAGETQYF
CDR3 DNA: TGCAGCGTTGAATATACAGCTGGGGAGACCCAGTACTTC

V gene: TRBV5-5
J gene: TRBJ2-4
clone size: many
D gene: -
CDR3 protein: CASSLQIAKNIQYF
CDR3 DNA: TGTGCCAGCAGCCTGCAAATAGCCAAAAACATTCAGTACTTC

V gene: TRBV12-3/TRBV12-4
J gene: TRBJ2-7
clone size: -
D gene: TRBD1
CDR3 protein: CASSRDQDRGYEQYF
CDR3 DNA: TGTGCCAGCAGTAGAGATCAAGACAGGGGATACGAGCAGTACTTC

V gene: TRBV12-3/TRBV12-4
J gene: TRBJ2-1
clone size: -
D gene: -
CDR3 protein: CASSFSGGNEQFF
CDR3 DNA: TGTGCCAGCAGTTTTTCCGGGGGCAATGAGCAGTTCTTC

V gene: TRBV28
J gene: TRBJ2-1
clone size: -
D gene: -
CDR3 protein: CASMRESSYNEQFF
CDR3 DNA: TGTGCCAGCATGAGGGAGAGCTCCTACAATGAGCAGTTCTTC

V gene: TRBV7-9
J gene: TRBJ2-1
clone size: few
D gene: TRBD1
CDR3 protein: CASSLARDRSSYNEQFF
CDR3 DNA: TGTGCCAGCAGCTTAGCCAGGGACAGGAGCTCCTACAATGAGCAGTTCTTC

V gene: TRBV11-2
J gene: TRBJ2-7
clone size: many
D gene: -
CDR3 protein: CASSFRVEQYF
CDR3 DNA: TGTGCCAGCAGCTTTAGGGTCGAGCAGTACTTC

V gene: TRBV20-1
J gene: TRBJ2-1
clone size: many
D gene: -
CDR3 protein: CSAPRGYQVNEQFF
CDR3 DNA: TGCAGTGCACCTCGGGGTTACCAGGTGAATGAGCAGTTCTTC

V gene: TRBV20-1
J gene: TRBJ2-7
clone size: many
D gene: TRBD2
CDR3 protein: CSARPAGARNEQYF
CDR3 DNA: TGCAGTGCTAGACCAGCGGGAGCACGTAACGAGCAGTACTTC

V gene: TRBV7-2
J gene: TRBJ2-5
clone size: -
D gene: -
CDR3 protein: CASSPNGVAETQYF
CDR3 DNA: TGTGCCAGCAGCCCGAACGGGGTGGCGGAGACCCAGTACTTC

V gene: TRBV20-1
J gene: TRBJ1-5
clone size: many
D gene: -
CDR3 protein: CSASSARPGPQHF
CDR3 DNA: TGCAGTGCCTCAAGCGCACGGCCGGGGCCCCAGCATTTT

V gene: TRBV7-2
J gene: TRBJ1-5
clone size: many
D gene: -
CDR3 protein: CASSLGSDSNQPQHF
CDR3 DNA: TGTGCCAGCAGCTTAGGATCAGATAGCAATCAGCCCCAGCATTTT

V gene: TRBV5-5
J gene: TRBJ1-1
clone size: many
D gene: -
CDR3 protein: CASSTQGQNTEAFF
CDR3 DNA: TGTGCCAGCTCTACTCAGGGGCAGAACACTGAAGCTTTCTTT

V gene: TRBV28
J gene: TRBJ2-1
clone size: many
D gene: -
CDR3 protein: CASSSILSSSYNEQFF
CDR3 DNA: TGTGCCAGCAGTTCCATACTGTCGAGCTCCTACAATGAGCAGTTCTTC

V gene: TRBV5-1
J gene: TRBJ2-3
clone size: -
D gene: TRBD1
CDR3 protein: CASSPGQGWTDTQYF
CDR3 DNA: TGCGCCAGCAGCCCAGGACAGGGTTGGACAGATACGCAGTATTTT

V gene: TRBV6-2/TRBV6-3
J gene: TRBJ2-5
clone size: many
D gene: TRBD2
CDR3 protein: CASSYSFSEREKGLRETQYF
CDR3 DNA: TGTGCCAGCAGTTACTCTTTCTCGGAGCGGGAGAAGGGTCTGCGGGAGACCCAGTACTTC

V gene: TRBV5-1
J gene: TRBJ1-1
clone size: many
D gene: TRBD1
CDR3 protein: CASSATGDHTEAFF
CDR3 DNA: TGCGCCAGCAGCGCGACAGGGGACCACACTGAAGCTTTCTTT

V gene: TRBV6-6
J gene: TRBJ1-1
clone size: -
D gene: -
CDR3 protein: CASSLGPRSAFF
CDR3 DNA: TGTGCCAGCAGTTTGGGGCCTCGGTCAGCTTTCTTT

V gene: TRBV5-1
J gene: TRBJ2-1
clone size: many
D gene: TRBD2
CDR3 protein: CASSLGTSGTYNEQFF
CDR3 DNA: TGCGCCAGCAGCTTGGGGACTAGCGGGACGTACAATGAGCAGTTCTTC

V gene: TRBV7-8
J gene: TRBJ2-5
clone size: -
D gene: -
CDR3 protein: CASSFVSIPGGETQYF
CDR3 DNA: TGTGCCAGCAGCTTTGTATCGATTCCGGGCGGCGAGACCCAGTACTTC

V gene: TRBV24-1
J gene: TRBJ2-3
clone size: many
D gene: -
CDR3 protein: CATSDLKDTQYF
CDR3 DNA: TGTGCCACCAGTGACTTGAAAGATACGCAGTATTTT

V gene: TRBV20-1
J gene: TRBJ2-7
clone size: few
D gene: TRBD2
CDR3 protein: CSANPTDSPGLAGGMEQYF
CDR3 DNA: TGCAGTGCCAATCCAACCGATTCGCCGGGACTAGCGGGAGGAATGGAGCAGTACTTC

V gene: TRBV5-1
J gene: TRBJ2-7
clone size: many
D gene: TRBD2
CDR3 protein: CASSLGGRSYEQYF
CDR3 DNA: TGCGCCAGCAGCTTGGGCGGGAGGTCCTACGAGCAGTACTTC

V gene: TRBV20-1
J gene: TRBJ2-7
clone size: many
D gene: TRBD2
CDR3 protein: CSADRRTSGNPYEQYF
CDR3 DNA: TGCAGTGCCGATAGGCGGACTAGCGGGAATCCCTACGAGCAGTACTTC

V gene: TRBV5-1
J gene: TRBJ2-6
clone size: many
D gene: -
CDR3 protein: CASSLSRQTGANVLTF
CDR3 DNA: TGCGCCAGCAGCCTATCACGACAGACTGGGGCCAACGTCCTGACTTTC

V gene: TRBV5-1
J gene: TRBJ2-2
clone size: -
D gene: TRBD1
CDR3 protein: CASSSYPDRGTGELFF
CDR3 DNA: TGCGCCAGCAGCTCTTACCCTGACAGGGGAACCGGGGAGCTGTTTTTT

V gene: TRBV3-1
J gene: TRBJ2-7
clone size: many
D gene: TRBD1
CDR3 protein: CASSSLGDSSYEQYF
CDR3 DNA: TGTGCCAGCAGCTCGCTAGGGGACAGCTCCTACGAGCAGTACTTC

V gene: TRBV20-1
J gene: TRBJ2-7
clone size: many
D gene: TRBD1
CDR3 protein: CSATLTGGEQYF
CDR3 DNA: TGCAGTGCAACTCTGACAGGGGGTGAGCAGTACTTC

V gene: TRBV7-3
J gene: TRBJ2-1
clone size: few
D gene: TRBD2
CDR3 protein: CASSLQPGLGEQFF
CDR3 DNA: TGTGCCAGCAGCTTACAGCCGGGACTAGGTGAGCAGTTCTTC

V gene: TRBV19
J gene: TRBJ1-5
clone size: -
D gene: -
CDR3 protein: CASSIYRGAALLNQPQHF
CDR3 DNA: TGTGCCAGTAGTATCTACCGAGGGGCCGCCTTGCTGAATCAGCCCCAGCATTTT

V gene: TRBV7-8
J gene: TRBJ2-1
clone size: -
D gene: TRBD2
CDR3 protein: CASSALLAGYYNEQFF
CDR3 DNA: TGTGCCAGCAGCGCCCTACTAGCGGGATACTACAATGAGCAGTTCTTC

V gene: TRBV12-3/TRBV12-4
J gene: TRBJ2-5
clone size: many
D gene: TRBD1
CDR3 protein: CASSFQTGKETQYF
CDR3 DNA: TGTGCCAGCAGTTTCCAGACAGGGAAAGAGACCCAGTACTTC

V gene: TRBV5-5
J gene: TRBJ2-3
clone size: many
D gene: -
CDR3 protein: CASSLVLATLDTQYF
CDR3 DNA: TGTGCCAGCAGCTTGGTCCTAGCGACACTTGATACGCAGTATTTT

V gene: TRBV4-1
J gene: TRBJ2-1
clone size: many
D gene: TRBD1
CDR3 protein: CASSHGQGHNEQFF
CDR3 DNA: TGCGCCAGCAGCCATGGACAGGGCCACAATGAGCAGTTCTTC

V gene: TRBV20-1
J gene: TRBJ2-1
clone size: -
D gene: -
CDR3 protein: CSAKGTLGNEQFF
CDR3 DNA: TGCAGTGCTAAAGGGACTTTAGGGAATGAGCAGTTCTTC

V gene: TRBV6-2/TRBV6-3
J gene: TRBJ2-4
clone size: many
D gene: -
CDR3 protein: CASSGAKNIQYF
CDR3 DNA: TGTGCCAGCAGCGGGGCCAAAAACATTCAGTACTTC

V gene: TRBV20-1
J gene: TRBJ2-3
clone size: -
D gene: -
CDR3 protein: CSARGRRTNTDTQYF
CDR3 DNA: TGCAGTGCTAGAGGGCGGCGGACTAACACAGATACGCAGTATTTT

V gene: TRBV7-2
J gene: TRBJ2-5
clone size: many
D gene: TRBD2
CDR3 protein: CASSPRTSGGWTQYF
CDR3 DNA: TGTGCCAGCAGCCCACGGACTAGCGGGGGTTGGACCCAGTACTTC

V gene: TRBV30
J gene: TRBJ1-2
clone size: few
D gene: -
CDR3 protein: CAWTLGGPYGYTF
CDR3 DNA: TGTGCCTGGACCCTAGGAGGACCTTATGGCTACACCTTC

V gene: TRBV20-1
J gene: TRBJ2-1
clone size: -
D gene: TRBD2
CDR3 protein: CSARVGGSFYNEQFF
CDR3 DNA: TGCAGTGCTAGGGTGGGCGGGAGCTTCTACAATGAGCAGTTCTTC

V gene: TRBV4-3
J gene: TRBJ1-1
clone size: many
D gene: -
CDR3 protein: CASSQERRTEAFF
CDR3 DNA: TGCGCCAGCAGCCAAGAGAGAAGGACTGAAGCTTTCTTT

V gene: TRBV7-2
J gene: TRBJ2-7
clone size: many
D gene: -
CDR3 protein: CASSFKGEQYF
CDR3 DNA: TGTGCCAGCAGCTTTAAGGGCGAGCAGTACTTC

V gene: TRBV12-3/TRBV12-4
J gene: TRBJ2-4
clone size: few
D gene: TRBD1
CDR3 protein: CASTIDRGRNIQYF
CDR3 DNA: TGTGCCAGCACCATCGACAGGGGACGAAACATTCAGTACTTC

V gene: TRBV7-8
J gene: TRBJ2-1
clone size: many
D gene: -
CDR3 protein: CASSLSSGRTYNEQFF
CDR3 DNA: TGTGCCAGCAGCTTATCGTCGGGTCGAACCTACAATGAGCAGTTCTTC

V gene: TRBV15
J gene: TRBJ1-4
clone size: many
D gene: -
CDR3 protein: CATSRGYKTNEKLFF
CDR3 DNA: TGTGCCACCAGCAGAGGATATAAGACTAATGAAAAACTGTTTTTT

V gene: TRBV4-1
J gene: TRBJ2-2
clone size: many
D gene: -
CDR3 protein: CASSQGWEFITGELFF
CDR3 DNA: TGCGCCAGCAGCCAAGGGTGGGAATTTATAACCGGGGAGCTGTTTTTT

V gene: TRBV7-2
J gene: TRBJ2-3
clone size: many
D gene: TRBD2
CDR3 protein: CASSLVGGGISTDTQYF
CDR3 DNA: TGTGCCAGCAGCTTAGTTGGGGGGGGGATTAGCACAGATACGCAGTATTTT

V gene: TRBV6-1
J gene: TRBJ2-6
clone size: many
D gene: -
CDR3 protein: CASKQTSGANVLTF
CDR3 DNA: TGTGCCAGCAAACAGACATCTGGGGCCAACGTCCTGACTTTC

V gene: TRBV20-1
J gene: TRBJ2-1
clone size: -
D gene: -
CDR3 protein: CSPQGQPNEQFF
CDR3 DNA: TGCAGTCCGCAAGGACAGCCCAATGAGCAGTTCTTC

V gene: TRBV4-1
J gene: TRBJ1-5
clone size: -
D gene: TRBD1
CDR3 protein: CASSQGTGSLYQPQHF
CDR3 DNA: TGCGCCAGCAGCCAAGGGACAGGGTCCCTTTATCAGCCCCAGCATTTT

V gene: TRBV20-1
J gene: TRBJ2-1
clone size: many
D gene: -
CDR3 protein: CSARRTGKSYNEQFF
CDR3 DNA: TGCAGTGCTAGAAGAACAGGGAAATCATACAATGAGCAGTTCTTC

V gene: TRBV5-6
J gene: TRBJ2-1
clone size: many
D gene: -
CDR3 protein: CASSIKGNEQFF
CDR3 DNA: TGTGCCAGCAGCATTAAGGGGAATGAGCAGTTCTTC

V gene: TRBV7-2
J gene: TRBJ2-3
clone size: many
D gene: TRBD1
CDR3 protein: CASSGGTGRTDTQYF
CDR3 DNA: TGTGCCAGCAGCGGAGGGACAGGGAGGACAGATACGCAGTATTTT